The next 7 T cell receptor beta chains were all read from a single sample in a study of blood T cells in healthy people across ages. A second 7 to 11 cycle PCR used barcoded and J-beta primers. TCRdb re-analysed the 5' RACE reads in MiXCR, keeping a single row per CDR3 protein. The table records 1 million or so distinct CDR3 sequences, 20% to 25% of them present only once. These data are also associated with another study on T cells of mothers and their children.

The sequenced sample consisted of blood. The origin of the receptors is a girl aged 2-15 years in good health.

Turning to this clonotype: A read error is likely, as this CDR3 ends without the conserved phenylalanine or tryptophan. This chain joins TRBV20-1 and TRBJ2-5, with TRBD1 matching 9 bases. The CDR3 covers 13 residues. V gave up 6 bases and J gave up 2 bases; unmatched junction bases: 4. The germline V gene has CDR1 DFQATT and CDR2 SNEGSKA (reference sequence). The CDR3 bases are TGCAGTGCACCCGACAGGGGGCAAGAGACCCAGTACTTA. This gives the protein CSAPDRGQETQYL.

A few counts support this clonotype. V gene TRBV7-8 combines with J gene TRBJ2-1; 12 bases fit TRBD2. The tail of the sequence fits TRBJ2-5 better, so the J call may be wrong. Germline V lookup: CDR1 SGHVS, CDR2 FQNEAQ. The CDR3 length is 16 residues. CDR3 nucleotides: TGTGCCAGCAGCTTATCGGCTAGCGGGAGGGCGGAGACCCAGTACTTC. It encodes CASSLSASGRAETQYF.

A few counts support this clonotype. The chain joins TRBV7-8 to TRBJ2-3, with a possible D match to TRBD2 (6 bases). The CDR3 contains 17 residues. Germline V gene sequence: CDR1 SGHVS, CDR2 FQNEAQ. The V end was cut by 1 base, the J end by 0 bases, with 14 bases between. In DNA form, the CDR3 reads TGTGCCAGCAGCTTAGGCAAGGTAGCGGCTAGCACAGATACGCAGTATTTT. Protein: CASSLGKVAASTDTQYF.

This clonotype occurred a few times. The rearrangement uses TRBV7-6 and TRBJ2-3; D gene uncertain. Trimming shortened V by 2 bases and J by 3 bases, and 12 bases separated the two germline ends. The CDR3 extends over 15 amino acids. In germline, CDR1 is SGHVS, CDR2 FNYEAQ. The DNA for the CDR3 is TGTGCCAGCAGCTTATTGGCGGAGTTAACAGATACGCAGTATTTT. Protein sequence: CASSLLAELTDTQYF.

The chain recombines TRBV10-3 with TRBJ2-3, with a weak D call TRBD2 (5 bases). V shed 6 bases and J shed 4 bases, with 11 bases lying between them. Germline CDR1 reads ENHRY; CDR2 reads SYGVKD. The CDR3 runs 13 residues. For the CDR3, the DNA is TGTGCCATCAGACTAGAGGGAGCAGATACGCAGTATTTT. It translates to CAIRLEGADTQYF.

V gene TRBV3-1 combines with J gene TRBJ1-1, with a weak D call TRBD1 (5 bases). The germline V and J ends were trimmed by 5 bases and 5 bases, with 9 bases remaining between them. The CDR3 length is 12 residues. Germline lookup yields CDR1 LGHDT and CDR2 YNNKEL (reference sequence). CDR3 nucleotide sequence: TGTGCCAGCAGCGGGACCGGGACTGAAGCTTTCTTT. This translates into CASSGTGTEAFF.

The CDR3 DNA is TGCAGTGCTAGATCCAGGACGCCTCAGAACACAGATACGCAGTATTTT. This sequence encodes CSARSRTPQNTDTQYF. The V call is TRBV20-1, the J call TRBJ2-3; D is ambiguous. This CDR3 contains 16 residues. With 2 bases removed from V and 2 bases from J, the gap between germline ends came to 17 bases. Germline assignment: CDR1 DFQATT and CDR2 SNEGSKA (reference sequence).